This TCR delta chain is from a study of gamma-delta chains in newborns, infants, children. On the study more broadly: Polyclonal expansion of innate γδ T cells after birth follows microbial exposure.

The CDR3 sequence is 19 residues long. J was trimmed by 2 bases and V by 3 bases; bases with no gene match: 7. Per the germline V gene, CDR1 is GEAIGNYY and CDR2 is EKD. TCRdb re-called the reads with CATT. This repertoire shows fewer than 5,000 delta-chain clones, more than 0.55% found once; its top ten account for 17%. This clone is termed medium-sized (0.01 to 0.1%). The sample contains more than one DNA sequence encoding this CDR3. V gene TRDV2 combines with J gene TRDJ3, with 12 bases fitting TRDD3. Sample: blood. The receptor's source is a child who was a newborn, infant or young child, either healthy, febrile or measles-vaccinated (not recorded which). CDR3 coding DNA: TGTGCCTGTGACTTTGTACTGGGGGATACAACCTGGGACACCCGACAGATGTTTTTC. The encoded protein is CACDFVLGDTTWDTRQMFF.